These 2 T cell receptor beta chains came from one sample sequenced in a study of monozygotic twins with cystic fibrosis. Measured with immunoSEQ multiplex PCR; TCRdb has only the in-frame clones, and not every one. The table has nearly 25,000 clones, more than 85% seen once. Sequencing used blood. These receptors originate from a girl aged 2 to 10 with cystic fibrosis.

The CDR3 nucleotides are TGTGCCAGCAGCTTAGGACAGGTAGTTGGCTACACCTTC. Its protein is CASSLGQVVGYTF. The chain couples TRBV7-2 to TRBJ1-2; TRBD1 might be the D (6 bases). V lost 1 base and J lost 7, with 10 bases in between. The CDR3 is made up of 13 amino acids. Germline V gene sequence: CDR1 SGHTA, CDR2 FQGNSA. The whole variable domain, filled in from reference TRBV7-2 and TRBJ1-2, reads GAGVSQSPSNKVTEKGKDVELRCDPISGHTALYWYRQSLGQGLEFLIYFQGNSAPDKSGLPSDRFSAERTGGSVSTLTIQRTQQEDSAVYLCASSLGQVVGYTFGSGTRLTVV.

V is TRBV5-6 and J is TRBJ1-4, with D unresolved. This CDR3 is built from 15 residues. Germline assignment: CDR1 SGHDT and CDR2 YYEEEE. The V end lost 6 bases, the J end lost 2 bases, and 14 bases lay between the germline ends. The CDR3, as DNA: TGTGCCAGCACCCTAGTGGCGCGGACTAATGAAAAACTGTTTTTT. Its translation is CASTLVARTNEKLFF.